Sequencing of this T cell receptor (beta chain) was carried out in a study of shared clonotypes between healthy human individuals. The protocol was immunoSEQ multiplex PCR, while the TCRdb copy is restricted to in-frame clones and leaves out a portion. The sample includes about 2.4 million clones, roughly 93% of them seen just once. The CDR3 is 15 amino acids. CDR1 SGHNT and CDR2 YYREEE come from the germline V gene (reference sequence). V gave up 4 bases and J gave up 0 bases; unmatched junction bases: 4. The receptor's source is a man aged 18 to 30 in good health. Some clones in this sample may be carry-over from other donors' samples. Source material: naive CD4+ T cells from PBMCs. Subset: CD45RA+ positively selected. The chain employs TRBV5-4 and TRBJ1-1, with TRBD1 matching over 9 bases. Written as DNA, the CDR3 is TGTGCCAGCAGCAGGAACAGGGGGCTGAACACTGAAGCTTTCTTT. Translation: CASSRNRGLNTEAFF.